Listed here is a single T cell receptor beta chain. These data originate in a study of blood T cell repertoires in COVID-19. Germline CDR1 SGHTA, CDR2 FQGNSA. CDR3 length: 15 residues. V shed 3 bases and J 9 bases; nucleotides not matched to a gene: 11. Sequencing used immunoSEQ multiplex PCR; TCRdb keeps in-frame clones, though not all of them. This table has some 170,000 clones, more than 75% appearing once. The specimen was peripheral blood. This rearrangement joins TRBV7-2 to TRBJ2-1; 7 nucleotides line up with TRBD2. This sequence originates from a man in his 60s with active or convalescent COVID-19. CDR3 bases: TGTGCCAGCAGCTTTACTAGCGCCAACCTAGGTGAGCAGTTCTTC. Protein: CASSFTSANLGEQFF.